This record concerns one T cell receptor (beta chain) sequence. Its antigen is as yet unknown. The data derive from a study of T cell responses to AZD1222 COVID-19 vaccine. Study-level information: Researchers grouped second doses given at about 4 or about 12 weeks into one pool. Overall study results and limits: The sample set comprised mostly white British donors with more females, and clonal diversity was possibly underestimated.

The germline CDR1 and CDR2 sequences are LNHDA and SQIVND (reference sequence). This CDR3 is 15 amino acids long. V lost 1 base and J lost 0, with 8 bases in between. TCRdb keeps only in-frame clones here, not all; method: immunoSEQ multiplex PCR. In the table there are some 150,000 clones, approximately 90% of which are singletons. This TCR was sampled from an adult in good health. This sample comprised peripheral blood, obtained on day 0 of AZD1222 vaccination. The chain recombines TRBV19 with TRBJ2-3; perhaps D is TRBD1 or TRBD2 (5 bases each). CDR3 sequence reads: CASSIAGRSTDTQYF. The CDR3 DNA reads TGTGCCAGTAGTATAGCGGGACGAAGCACAGATACGCAGTATTTT. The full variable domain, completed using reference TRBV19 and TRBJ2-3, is DGGITQSPKYLFRKEGQNVTLSCEQNLNHDAMYWYRQDPGQGLRLIYYSQIVNDFQKGDIAEGYSVSREKKESFPLTVTSAQKNPTAFYLCASSIAGRSTDTQYFGPGTRLTVL.